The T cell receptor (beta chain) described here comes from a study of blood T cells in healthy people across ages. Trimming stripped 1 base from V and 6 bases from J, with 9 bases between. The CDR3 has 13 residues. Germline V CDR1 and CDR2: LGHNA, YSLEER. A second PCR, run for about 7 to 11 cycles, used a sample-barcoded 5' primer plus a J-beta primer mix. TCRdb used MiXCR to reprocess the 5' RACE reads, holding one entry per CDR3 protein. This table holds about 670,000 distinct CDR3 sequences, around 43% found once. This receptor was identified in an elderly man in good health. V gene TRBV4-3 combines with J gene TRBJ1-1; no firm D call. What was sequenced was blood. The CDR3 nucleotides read TGCGCCAGCAGCCAAGTGCGAGGCGCTGAAGCTTTCTTT. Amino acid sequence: CASSQVRGAEAFF.